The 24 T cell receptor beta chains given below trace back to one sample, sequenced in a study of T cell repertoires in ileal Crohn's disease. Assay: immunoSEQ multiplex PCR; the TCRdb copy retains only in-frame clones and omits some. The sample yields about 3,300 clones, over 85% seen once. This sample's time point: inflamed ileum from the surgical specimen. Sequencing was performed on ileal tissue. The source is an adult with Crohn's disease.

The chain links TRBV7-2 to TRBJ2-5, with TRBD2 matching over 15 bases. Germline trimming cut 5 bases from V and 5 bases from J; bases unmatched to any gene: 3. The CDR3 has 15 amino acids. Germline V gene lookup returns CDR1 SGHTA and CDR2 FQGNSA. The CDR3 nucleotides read TGTGCCAGCAGCCGGACTAGCGGGAGGGTTGAGACCCAGTACTTC. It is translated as CASSRTSGRVETQYF.

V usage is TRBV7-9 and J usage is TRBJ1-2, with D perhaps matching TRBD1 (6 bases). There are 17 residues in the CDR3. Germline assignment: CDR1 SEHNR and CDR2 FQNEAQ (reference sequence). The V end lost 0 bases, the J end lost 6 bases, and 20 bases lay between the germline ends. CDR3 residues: CASSLAEPGGGKDGYTF. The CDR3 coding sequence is TGTGCCAGCAGCTTAGCAGAACCGGGAGGGGGTAAGGATGGCTACACCTTC.

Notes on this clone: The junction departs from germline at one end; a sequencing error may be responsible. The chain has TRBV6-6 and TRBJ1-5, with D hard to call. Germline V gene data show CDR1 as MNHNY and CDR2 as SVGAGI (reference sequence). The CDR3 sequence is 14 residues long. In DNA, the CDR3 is TGTGCCAGCAGTGCGCCGAGGTCCGGTCAGGCCCAGCATTTT. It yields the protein CASSAPRSGQAQHF.

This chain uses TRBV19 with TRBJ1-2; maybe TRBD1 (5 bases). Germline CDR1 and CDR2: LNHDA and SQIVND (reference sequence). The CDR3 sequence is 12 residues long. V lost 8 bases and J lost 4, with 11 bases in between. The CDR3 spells CASAKGLYGYTF. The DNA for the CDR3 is TGTGCCAGTGCAAAGGGGCTCTATGGCTACACCTTC.

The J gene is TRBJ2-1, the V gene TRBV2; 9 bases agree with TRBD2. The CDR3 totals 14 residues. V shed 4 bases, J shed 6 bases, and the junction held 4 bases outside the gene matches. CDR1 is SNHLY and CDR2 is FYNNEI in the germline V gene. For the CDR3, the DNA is TGTGCCAGCAGTGTTAGCGGGGGTGGCAATGAGCAGTTCTTC. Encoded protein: CASSVSGGGNEQFF. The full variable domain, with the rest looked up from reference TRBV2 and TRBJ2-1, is EPEVTQTPSHQVTQMGQEVILRCVPISNHLYFYWYRQILGQKVEFLVSFYNNEISEKSEIFDDQFSVERPDGSNFTLKIRSTKLEDSAMYFCASSVSGGGNEQFFGPGTRLTVL.

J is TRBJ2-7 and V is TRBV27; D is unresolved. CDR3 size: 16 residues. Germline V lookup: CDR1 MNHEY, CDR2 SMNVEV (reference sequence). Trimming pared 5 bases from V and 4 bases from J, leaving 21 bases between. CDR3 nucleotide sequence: TGTGCCAGCAGTAAAATGAGAAACCTCCTGTGGTACGAGCAGTACTTC. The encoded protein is CASSKMRNLLWYEQYF.

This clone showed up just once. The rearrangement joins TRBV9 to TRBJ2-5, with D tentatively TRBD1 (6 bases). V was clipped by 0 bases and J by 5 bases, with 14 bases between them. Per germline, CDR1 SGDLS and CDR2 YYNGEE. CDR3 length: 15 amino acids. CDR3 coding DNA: TGTGCCAGCAGCGTAGCCTGGACAGCCCGGGAGACCCAGTACTTC. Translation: CASSVAWTARETQYF.

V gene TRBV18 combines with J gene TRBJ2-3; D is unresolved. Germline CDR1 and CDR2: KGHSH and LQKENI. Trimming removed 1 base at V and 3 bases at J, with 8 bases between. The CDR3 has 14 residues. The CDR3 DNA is TGTGCCAGCTCACCACGTGCGAAGACAGATACGCAGTATTTT. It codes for CASSPRAKTDTQYF.

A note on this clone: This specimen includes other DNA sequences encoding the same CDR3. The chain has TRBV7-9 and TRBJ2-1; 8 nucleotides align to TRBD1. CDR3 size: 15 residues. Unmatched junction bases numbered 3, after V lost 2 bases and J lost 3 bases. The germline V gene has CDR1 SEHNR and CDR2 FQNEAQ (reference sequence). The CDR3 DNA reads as TGTGCCAGCAGCTTAACACAGGGGGACTACAATGAGCAGTTCTTC. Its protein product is CASSLTQGDYNEQFF.

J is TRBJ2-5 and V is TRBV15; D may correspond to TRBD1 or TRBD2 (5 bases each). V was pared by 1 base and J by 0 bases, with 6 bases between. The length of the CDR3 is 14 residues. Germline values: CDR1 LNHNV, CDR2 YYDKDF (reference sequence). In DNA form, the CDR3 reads TGTGCCACCAGCAGAGGAGGGGACCAAGAGACCCAGTACTTC. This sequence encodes CATSRGGDQETQYF. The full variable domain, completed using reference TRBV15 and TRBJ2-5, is DAMVIQNPRYQVTQFGKPVTLSCSQTLNHNVMYWYQQKSSQAPKLLFHYYDKDFNNEADTPDNFQSRRPNTSFCFLDIRSPGLGDTAMYLCATSRGGDQETQYFGPGTRLLVL.

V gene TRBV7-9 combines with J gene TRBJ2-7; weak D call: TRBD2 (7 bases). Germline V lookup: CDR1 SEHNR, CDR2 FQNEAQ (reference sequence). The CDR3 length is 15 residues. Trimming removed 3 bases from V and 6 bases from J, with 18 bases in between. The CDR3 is CASSLGGQRIREQYF. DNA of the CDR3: TGTGCCAGCAGCTTGGGGGGGCAGCGGATACGCGAGCAGTACTTC. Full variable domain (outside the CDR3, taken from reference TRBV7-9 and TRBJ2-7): DTGVSQNPRHKITKRGQNVTFRCDPISEHNRLYWYRQTLGQGPEFLTYFQNEAQLEKSRLLSDRFSAERPKGSFSTLEIQRTEQGDSAMYLCASSLGGQRIREQYFGPGTRLTVT.

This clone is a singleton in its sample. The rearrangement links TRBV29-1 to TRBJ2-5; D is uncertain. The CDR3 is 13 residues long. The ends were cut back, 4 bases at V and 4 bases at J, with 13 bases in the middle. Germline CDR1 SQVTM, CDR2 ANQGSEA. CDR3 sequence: CSVGSPRTETQYF. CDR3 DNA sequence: TGCAGCGTTGGTTCACCTAGAACAGAGACCCAGTACTTC.

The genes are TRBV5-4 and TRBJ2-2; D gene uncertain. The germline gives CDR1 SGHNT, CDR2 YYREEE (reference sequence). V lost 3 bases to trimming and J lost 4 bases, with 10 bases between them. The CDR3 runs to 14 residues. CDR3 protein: CASSSLLATGELFF. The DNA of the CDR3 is TGTGCCAGCAGCTCCCTCTTGGCCACCGGGGAGCTGTTTTTT.

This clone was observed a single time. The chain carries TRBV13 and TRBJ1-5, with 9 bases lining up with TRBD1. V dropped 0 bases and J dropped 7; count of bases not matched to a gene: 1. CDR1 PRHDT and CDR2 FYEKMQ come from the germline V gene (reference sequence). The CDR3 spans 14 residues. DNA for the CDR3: TGTGCCAGCAGCTTAGGACAGGGGGCACAGCCCCAGCATTTT. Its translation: CASSLGQGAQPQHF.

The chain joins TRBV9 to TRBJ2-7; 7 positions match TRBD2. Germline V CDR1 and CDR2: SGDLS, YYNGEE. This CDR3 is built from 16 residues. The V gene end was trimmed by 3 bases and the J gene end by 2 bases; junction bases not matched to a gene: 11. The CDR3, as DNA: TGTGCCAGCAGCGCGGAGGGAGGGACGGGTACCTACGAGCAGTACTTC. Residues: CASSAEGGTGTYEQYF.

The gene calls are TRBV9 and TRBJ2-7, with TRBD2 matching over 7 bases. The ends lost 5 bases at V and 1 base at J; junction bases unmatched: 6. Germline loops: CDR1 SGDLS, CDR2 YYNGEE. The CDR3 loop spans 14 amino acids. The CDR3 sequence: CASSELAESYEQYF. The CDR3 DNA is TGTGCCAGCAGTGAGCTAGCGGAATCCTACGAGCAGTACTTC.

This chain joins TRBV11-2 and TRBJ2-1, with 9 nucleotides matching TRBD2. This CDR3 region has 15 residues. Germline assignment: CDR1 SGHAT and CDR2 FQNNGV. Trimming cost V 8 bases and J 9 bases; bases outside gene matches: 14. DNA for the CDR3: TGTGCCAGCGGTCTACTGGCGGGGGGGCCAGGTGAGCAGTTCTTC. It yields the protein CASGLLAGGPGEQFF.

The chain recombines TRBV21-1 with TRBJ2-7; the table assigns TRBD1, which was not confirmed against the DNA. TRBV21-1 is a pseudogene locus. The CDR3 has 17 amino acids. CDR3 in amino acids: CARKTFRDKRTSYEQYF. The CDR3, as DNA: TGTGCACGAAAAACTTTCCGGGACAAAAGAACCTCCTACGAGCAGTACTTC.

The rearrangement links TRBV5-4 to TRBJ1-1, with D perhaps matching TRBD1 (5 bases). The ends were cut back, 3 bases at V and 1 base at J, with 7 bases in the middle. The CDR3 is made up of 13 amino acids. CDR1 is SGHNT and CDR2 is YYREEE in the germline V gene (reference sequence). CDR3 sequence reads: CASSSTGNTEAFF. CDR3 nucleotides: TGTGCCAGCAGCTCTACAGGGAACACTGAAGCTTTCTTT.

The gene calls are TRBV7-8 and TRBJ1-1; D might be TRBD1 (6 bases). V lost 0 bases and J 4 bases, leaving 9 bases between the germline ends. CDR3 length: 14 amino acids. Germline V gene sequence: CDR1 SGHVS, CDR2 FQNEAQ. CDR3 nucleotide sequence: TGTGCCAGCAGCTTAGCCAGGGGCCCCACTGAAGCTTTCTTT. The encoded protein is CASSLARGPTEAFF.

CDR3 DNA sequence: TGTGCCAGCACCCACCAGGGGGCGCGTGGAAACACCATATATTTT. Encoded protein: CASTHQGARGNTIYF. This sequence joins TRBV6-6 and TRBJ1-3; 8 bases are a match to TRBD1. The germline V gene encodes CDR1 MNHNY and CDR2 SVGAGI (reference sequence). J lost 3 bases, V lost 7 bases, and 8 bases had no gene match. CDR3 length: 15 residues.

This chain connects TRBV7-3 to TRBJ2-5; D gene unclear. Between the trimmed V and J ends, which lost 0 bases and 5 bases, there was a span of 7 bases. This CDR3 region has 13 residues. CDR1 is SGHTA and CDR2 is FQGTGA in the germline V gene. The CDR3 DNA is TGTGCCAGCAGCTTAACTCTGGGGGAGACCCAGTACTTC. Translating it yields CASSLTLGETQYF.

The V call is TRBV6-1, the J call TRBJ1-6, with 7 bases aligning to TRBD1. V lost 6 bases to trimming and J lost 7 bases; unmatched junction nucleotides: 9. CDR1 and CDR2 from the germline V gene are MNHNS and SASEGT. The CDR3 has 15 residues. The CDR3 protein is CASRPGRDRNSPLHF. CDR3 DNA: TGTGCCAGCAGGCCTGGCCGGGACAGAAATTCACCCCTCCACTTT.

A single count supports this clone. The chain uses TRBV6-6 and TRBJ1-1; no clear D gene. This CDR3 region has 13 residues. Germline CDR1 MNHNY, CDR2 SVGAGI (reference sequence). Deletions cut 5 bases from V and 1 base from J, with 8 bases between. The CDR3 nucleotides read TGTGCCAGCAGTCGCCCAGAGAACACTGAAGCTTTCTTT. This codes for CASSRPENTEAFF.